Included here is one T cell receptor beta chain sequence, with context. Its specificity is unknown. The CDR3 totals 16 residues. Germline CDR1 is LNHDA and CDR2 is SQIVND (reference sequence). The junction had 8 bases not matched to a gene; V was cut back by 5 bases and J by 4 bases. The method was immunoSEQ multiplex PCR; TCRdb's version includes in-frame clones alone and lacks a portion of them. Among roughly 53,000 clones listed, approximately 75% were seen once. The entry originates in a study of OX40 agonist ivuxolimab in advanced cancers. General study results and limits: Expanded clones were, on average, more numerous among CD8+ T cells than CD4+. At 0.1 to 3.0 mg/kg and by week 6, CD4+ and CD8+ T cells in the blood had expanded clonally.

The rearrangement links TRBV19 to TRBJ2-2; 9 nucleotides line up with TRBD1. Here the sequenced sample was CD4+ or CD8+ T cells sorted from blood, taken in a trial of the OX40 agonist ivuxolimab. This clonotype originated in an adult with an advanced solid tumor such as melanoma, head and neck, liver or kidney cancer. The CDR3, as DNA: TGTGCCAGTAGTGTCCCACAGGGGGCCGGCACCGGGGAGCTGTTTTTT. Translation: CASSVPQGAGTGELFF.